The count of the clone carrying this TCR beta chain is one. What it recognizes is unknown. Data came from immunoSEQ multiplex PCR; TCRdb stores just in-frame clones and leaves some out. The sample carries about 150,000 clones, about 93% recorded once. With V trimmed by 9 bases and J by 4 bases, 8 bases remained unmatched. CDR1 is MNHEY, CDR2 SVGAGI, per germline. The CDR3 extends over 14 amino acids. This sample stems from a study of T cell responses to AZD1222 COVID-19 vaccine. Study-level background: Second doses that came at about 4 or about 12 weeks were put together.

General study findings and limits: Nearly half of spike-specific TCRs reportedly go after variant regions that carry no mutations. Repertoires were obtained solely post-peak T cell response.

The specimen was peripheral blood, collected on day 0 of AZD1222 vaccination. The chain carries TRBV6-5 and TRBJ1-1, with 10 bases that match TRBD1. The sequence was collected from an adult in good health. The CDR3 sequence: CASLLDRGVTEAFF. In DNA, the CDR3 is TGTGCCAGTCTCTTGGACAGGGGGGTCACTGAAGCTTTCTTT.